Listed below are T cell receptor beta chains from one sample, sequenced in a study of glioma-infiltrating T cells. Each CDR3 protein is one row after TCRdb ran MiXCR on the multiplex PCR reads. Found here are approximately 120,000 distinct CDR3 sequences, approximately 25% of them singletons; the top ten hold approximately 14%. The specimen sequenced was glioma tissue, nonneoplastic brain tissue, or PBMCs (not recorded which). The receptors were sampled from a human donor with low-grade glioma or glioblastoma, undergoing nonglioma brain surgery, or in good health (not recorded which). Both conserved end residues are part of each CDR3. The D gene is left open where the match is weak. Clone size is given for some rows only: seen once, a few or many times, or a class if the clone is expanded.

CDR3 DNA: TGTGCCAGCAGTTTAAAGGCAGACATCTATGGCTACACCTTC; CDR3 protein: CASSLKADIYGYTF; D gene: NA; J gene: TRBJ1-2; V gene: TRBV12-3/TRBV12-4; clone size: NA
CDR3 DNA: TGTGCCAGCAGTTACTCTACCGCTGGAAACACCATATATTTT; CDR3 protein: CASSYSTAGNTIYF; D gene: NA; J gene: TRBJ1-3; V gene: TRBV6-6; clone size: many
CDR3 DNA: TGTGCCACCAATAACCCGGGACATACGGAGCAGTACTTC; CDR3 protein: CATNNPGHTEQYF; D gene: NA; J gene: TRBJ2-7; V gene: TRBV24-1; clone size: many
CDR3 DNA: TGTGCCAGCAGTCGGACTAGCGGGAGGGGCCGGGGGGATACGCAGTATTTT; CDR3 protein: CASSRTSGRGRGDTQYF; D gene: TRBD2; J gene: TRBJ2-3; V gene: TRBV7-2; clone size: many
CDR3 DNA: TGTGCCAGTACGGATTCTTCTGGAAACACCATATATTTT; CDR3 protein: CASTDSSGNTIYF; D gene: NA; J gene: TRBJ1-3; V gene: TRBV28; clone size: many
CDR3 DNA: TGTGCCACCAGTGACCCGAGCGGTAGCTCCTACAATGAGCAGTTCTTC; CDR3 protein: CATSDPSGSSYNEQFF; D gene: NA; J gene: TRBJ2-1; V gene: TRBV24-1; clone size: many
CDR3 DNA: TGTGCCAGCAGTCAAACGGGACTAGCGGCCATCTCTGGGGCCAACGTCCTGACTTTC; CDR3 protein: CASSQTGLAAISGANVLTF; D gene: TRBD2; J gene: TRBJ2-6; V gene: TRBV27; clone size: many
CDR3 DNA: TGTGCCAGCAGCCCCGACCCAGCGGGCACAGATACGCAGTATTTT; CDR3 protein: CASSPDPAGTDTQYF; D gene: NA; J gene: TRBJ2-3; V gene: TRBV5-6; clone size: NA
CDR3 DNA: TGCGCCAGCAGCCTAGATCTCCGAGGGAGAGAGACCCAGTACTTC; CDR3 protein: CASSLDLRGRETQYF; D gene: NA; J gene: TRBJ2-5; V gene: TRBV4-1; clone size: NA
CDR3 DNA: TGTGCCAGCGGCCCGAGAAATTGGGGCCGCACCGGGGAGCTGTTTTTT; CDR3 protein: CASGPRNWGRTGELFF; D gene: NA; J gene: TRBJ2-2; V gene: TRBV28; clone size: many
CDR3 DNA: TGTGCCAGCAGCCCTACTAGCGGGGGCTCCTATGAGCAGTACTTC; CDR3 protein: CASSPTSGGSYEQYF; D gene: TRBD2; J gene: TRBJ2-7; V gene: TRBV28; clone size: NA
CDR3 DNA: TGTGCAAGTGGTAGGGAATCCTACGAGCAGTACTTC; CDR3 protein: CASGRESYEQYF; D gene: NA; J gene: TRBJ2-7; V gene: TRBV28; clone size: many